Below, one T cell receptor beta chain is given with its context. TCRdb recomputed calls from the 5' RACE reads with MiXCR, one row per CDR3 protein. The sample has about 900,000 distinct CDR3 sequences; 9% to 15% are singletons. These data come from a study of identical twins. V shed 4 bases, J shed 0 bases, and the junction held 6 bases outside the gene matches. The CDR3 sequence is 17 residues long. Germline CDR1 and CDR2: LNHDA and SQIVND (reference sequence). Another study also made use of these data, one on yellow fever vaccine responses in identical twins.

The sequenced sample was PBMCs. This chain uses TRBV19 with TRBJ2-6; TRBD1 matches at 7 bases. The receptor was isolated from a woman under 30 in good health. The CDR3 DNA is TGTGCCAGTAGTAAAAGGACAGGCATCTCTGGGGCCAACGTCCTGACTTTC. Translating it yields CASSKRTGISGANVLTF.